Following are 18 T cell receptor beta chains from one sample sequenced in a study of type 1 and type 2 diabetes patients. The PCR template was genomic DNA. Amplification of the beta chain CDR3 used 30 forward and 13 reverse multiplex primers. TCRdb reprocessed the multiplex PCR reads with MiXCR, giving one entry per CDR3 protein. The sample consists of more than 250,000 distinct CDR3 sequences, roughly 48% of them appearing once. The specimen sequenced was peripheral blood mononuclear cells (PBMCs). These receptors came from a man aged 18 to 29 with type 2 diabetes.

The chain uses TRBV6-5 and TRBJ2-5; the match to TRBD1 covers 10 bases. CDR1 and CDR2 from the germline V gene are MNHEY and SVGAGI. This CDR3 comprises 18 residues. V shed 2 bases and J 5 bases; nucleotides not matched to a gene: 14. DNA of the CDR3: TGTGCCAGCAGTTACAATCACCCGGGACAGGGGAGGGAGGAGACCCAGTACTTC. It yields the protein CASSYNHPGQGREETQYF.

Concerning this clonotype itself: One junction end does not reproduce the germline sequence, and a read error may be involved. V and J are TRBV7-2 and TRBJ2-5, with TRBD2 matching 13 bases. Looked up from germline, CDR1 is SGHTA and CDR2 is FQGNSA. The CDR3 totals 16 residues. The CDR3 loop is CASSQGTSGVQETQYF. The CDR3 DNA follows: TGCGCCAGCAGCCAAGGGACTAGCGGGGTTCAAGAGACCCAGTACTTC.

In this sample, this clonotype turned up many times. This rearrangement joins TRBV7-3 to TRBJ2-2; D perhaps matches TRBD2 (5 bases). Trimming stripped 5 bases from V and 5 bases from J, with 18 bases between. The CDR3 loop spans 16 amino acids. Germline-derived CDR1 and CDR2 are SGHTA and FQGTGA. The CDR3 bases are TGTGCCAGCAGCCCCAACGCGGGTAGTCTTACCGGGGAGCTGTTTTTT. Translated, it gives CASSPNAGSLTGELFF.

This clonotype was seen many times. V and J are TRBV15 and TRBJ2-6; 8 bases are shared with TRBD1. This CDR3 is 15 amino acids long. CDR1 and CDR2 from the germline V gene are LNHNV and YYDKDF (reference sequence). J was trimmed by 0 bases and V by 9 bases; bases with no gene match: 4. The CDR3 loop is CATGTGRSGANVLTF. CDR3 nucleotides: TGTGCCACAGGGACAGGTCGCTCTGGGGCCAACGTCCTGACTTTC.

This clonotype was detected ten times or more. The rearrangement uses TRBV20-1 and TRBJ2-7; D may match TRBD1 or TRBD2 (6 bases each). Germline-derived CDR1 and CDR2 are DFQATT and SNEGSKA (reference sequence). Trimming took off 3 bases at V and 3 bases at J, with 15 bases between the two ends. The CDR3 contains 14 residues. CDR3 in amino acids: CSAREGRGFYEQYF. DNA of the CDR3: TGCAGTGCTAGGGAGGGCAGGGGCTTCTACGAGCAGTACTTC.

The chain combines TRBV12-3 or TRBV12-4 with TRBJ2-7; 8 nucleotides agree with TRBD2. The CDR3 is 14 amino acids. The V segment lost 3 bases and the J segment 6 bases; nucleotides outside the gene matches: 7. CDR3 DNA sequence: TGTGCCAGCAGTTTGAGCGGGAGTCAGGCCGAGCAGTACTTC. This sequence encodes CASSLSGSQAEQYF.

The rearrangement joins TRBV7-2 to TRBJ2-7; TRBD1 agrees at 8 bases. Per the germline V gene, CDR1 is SGHTA and CDR2 is FQGNSA. There are 14 residues in the CDR3. The trim removed 9 bases at V and 4 bases at J, leaving 11 bases unmatched. The CDR3 DNA reads as TGTGCCAGTAGTATCGGACAGGGTGGGTACGAGCAGTACTTC. It yields the protein CASSIGQGGYEQYF.

This clonotype was seen only a few times. This sequence joins TRBV2 and TRBJ2-6; no reliable D call. This CDR3 contains 16 residues. V was cut by 2 bases and J by 0 bases, with 8 bases left in between. Per the germline V gene, CDR1 is SNHLY and CDR2 is FYNNEI. The CDR3 nucleotides read TGTGCCAGCAGTGAACATGGCCTCTCTGGGGCCAACGTCCTGACTTTC. This encodes CASSEHGLSGANVLTF.

There are a few counts of this clonotype. V is TRBV15 and J is TRBJ2-1; 7 positions agree with TRBD2. The germline CDR1 and CDR2 sequences are LNHNV and YYDKDF (reference sequence). This CDR3 has 13 amino acids. Unmatched junction bases numbered 7, after V lost 7 bases and J lost 7 bases. The CDR3 loop reads CATMTWGGNEQFF. CDR3 DNA sequence: TGTGCCACCATGACTTGGGGGGGGAATGAGCAGTTCTTC.

This clonotype was detected once. The chain links TRBV30 to TRBJ1-6; D call uncertain. The CDR3 sequence is 15 residues long. Germline V CDR1 and CDR2: GTSNPN, SVGIG (reference sequence). V was pared by 0 bases and J by 8 bases, with 14 bases between. The CDR3 sequence is CAWSVDTVEYSPLHF. The CDR3 nucleotides are TGTGCCTGGAGTGTGGATACAGTCGAATATTCACCCCTCCACTTT.

The genes are TRBV7-2 and TRBJ2-2, with 11 bases that match TRBD2. The CDR3 totals 16 residues. CDR1 is SGHTA, CDR2 FQGNSA, per germline. Losses at the gene ends were 3 bases for V and 3 bases for J; bases not matched to a gene: 3. The CDR3 sequence is CASSFTSGGYTGELFF. The CDR3 coding sequence is TGTGCCAGCAGCTTTACTAGCGGGGGTTACACCGGGGAGCTGTTTTTT.

The CDR3 here is CASSLESPLVGGGEAQYF. Written as DNA, the CDR3 is TGTGCCAGCAGCTTAGAGAGTCCCCTAGTCGGAGGAGGGGAAGCCCAGTACTTC. This chain uses TRBV7-2 with TRBJ2-5; possibly TRBD2 for D (6 bases). Trimming shortened V by 1 base and J by 9 bases, and 27 bases separated the two germline ends. The germline CDR1 and CDR2 sequences are SGHTA and FQGNSA. CDR3 length equals 18 residues.

This rearrangement joins TRBV30 to TRBJ1-2; D gene unclear. The CDR3 has 14 residues. Germline V gene sequence: CDR1 GTSNPN, CDR2 SVGIG (reference sequence). V dropped 0 bases and J dropped 5 bases, with 13 bases sitting between them. In DNA form, the CDR3 reads TGTGCCTGGAGTGTCCCACTAGTTAGTTATGGCTACACCTTC. Protein sequence: CAWSVPLVSYGYTF.

The chain recombines TRBV30 with TRBJ2-1, with D uncertain. CDR1 is GTSNPN and CDR2 is SVGIG in the germline V gene (reference sequence). This CDR3 spans 12 amino acids. The germline V and J ends were trimmed by 0 bases and 7 bases, with 7 bases remaining between them. The CDR3 region is CAWSVGTNEQFF. The CDR3 bases are TGTGCCTGGAGTGTCGGAACTAATGAGCAGTTCTTC.

This chain uses TRBV19 with TRBJ1-1; a possible D gene is TRBD1 (5 bases). The CDR3 loop spans 14 amino acids. V was trimmed by 5 bases and J by 4 bases, leaving 14 bases between them. Germline lookup yields CDR1 LNHDA and CDR2 SQIVND (reference sequence). DNA for the CDR3: TGTGCCAGTAGTCCACCGGGGCCCAGCACTGAAGCTTTCTTT. Residues: CASSPPGPSTEAFF.

This chain joins TRBV19 and TRBJ2-1; TRBD1 agrees at 7 bases. The CDR3 has 12 amino acids. The germline V gene encodes CDR1 LNHDA and CDR2 SQIVND (reference sequence). V lost 3 bases and J lost 10; bases outside the gene matches: 3. The CDR3 DNA follows: TGTGCCAGTAGTATTTCGACAGGGGAGCAGTTCTTC. Translated, it gives CASSISTGEQFF.

The chain combines TRBV10-3 with TRBJ2-3; D possibly corresponds to TRBD1 (5 bases). V was clipped by 10 bases and J by 2 bases, with 16 bases between them. The CDR3 has 14 amino acids. Germline lookup yields CDR1 ENHRY and CDR2 SYGVKD. Here the CDR3 DNA reads TGTGCCAGCAGGCAGACAGTCCTCACAGATACGCAGTATTTT. This encodes CASRQTVLTDTQYF.

The chain carries TRBV7-2 and TRBJ1-1, with D hard to call. V was shortened by 5 bases and J by 4 bases, with 14 bases between the two germline ends. This CDR3 comprises 14 residues. The germline gives CDR1 SGHTA, CDR2 FQGNSA. The CDR3 protein is CASSTLRRSTEAFF. DNA of the CDR3: TGTGCCAGCAGCACACTCAGGAGATCCACTGAAGCTTTCTTT.